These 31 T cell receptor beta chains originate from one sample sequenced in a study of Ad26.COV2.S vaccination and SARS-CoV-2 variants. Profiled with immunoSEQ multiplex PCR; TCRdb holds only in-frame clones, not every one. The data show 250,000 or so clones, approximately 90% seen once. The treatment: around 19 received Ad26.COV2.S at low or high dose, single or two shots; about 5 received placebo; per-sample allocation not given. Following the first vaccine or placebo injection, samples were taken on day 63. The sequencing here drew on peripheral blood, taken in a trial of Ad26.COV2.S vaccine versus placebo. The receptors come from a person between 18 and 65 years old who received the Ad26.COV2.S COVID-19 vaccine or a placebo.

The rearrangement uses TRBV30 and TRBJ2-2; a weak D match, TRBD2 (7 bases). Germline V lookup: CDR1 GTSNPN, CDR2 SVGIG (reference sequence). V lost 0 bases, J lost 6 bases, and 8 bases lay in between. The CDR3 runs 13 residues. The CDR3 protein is CAWSVGGPGELFF. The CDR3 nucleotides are TGTGCCTGGAGTGTCGGGGGGCCCGGGGAGCTGTTTTTT.

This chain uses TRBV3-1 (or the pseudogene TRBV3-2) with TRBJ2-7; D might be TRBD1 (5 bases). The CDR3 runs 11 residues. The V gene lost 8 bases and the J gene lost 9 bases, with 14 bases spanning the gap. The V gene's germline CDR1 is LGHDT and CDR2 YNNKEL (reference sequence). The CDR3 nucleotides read TGTGCCAGCGACACAGGTTATTGGCAGTACGTC. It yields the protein CASDTGYWQYV.

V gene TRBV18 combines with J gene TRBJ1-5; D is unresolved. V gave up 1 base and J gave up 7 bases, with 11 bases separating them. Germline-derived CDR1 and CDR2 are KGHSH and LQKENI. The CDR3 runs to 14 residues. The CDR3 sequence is CASSPQPAQQPQHF. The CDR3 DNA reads TGTGCCAGCTCACCACAGCCTGCACAACAGCCCCAGCATTTT. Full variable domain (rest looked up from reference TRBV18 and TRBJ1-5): NAGVMQNPRHLVRRRGQEARLRCSPMKGHSHVYWYRQLPEEGLKFMVYLQKENIIDESGMPKERFSAEFPKEGPSILRIQQVVRGDSAAYFCASSPQPAQQPQHFGDGTRLSIL.

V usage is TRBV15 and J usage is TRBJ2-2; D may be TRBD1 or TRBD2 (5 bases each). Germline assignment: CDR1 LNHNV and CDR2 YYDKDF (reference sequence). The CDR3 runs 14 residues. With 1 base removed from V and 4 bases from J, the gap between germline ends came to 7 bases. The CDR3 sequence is CATSRGGSTGELFF. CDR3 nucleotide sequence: TGTGCCACCAGCAGAGGGGGGAGCACCGGGGAGCTGTTTTTT.

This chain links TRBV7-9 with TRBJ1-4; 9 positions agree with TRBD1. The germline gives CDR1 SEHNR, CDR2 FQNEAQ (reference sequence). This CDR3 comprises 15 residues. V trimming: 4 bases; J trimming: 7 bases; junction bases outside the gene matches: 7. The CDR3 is CASSSGTGTLEKLFF. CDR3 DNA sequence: TGTGCCAGCAGCTCGGGGACAGGGACACTTGAAAAACTGTTTTTT.

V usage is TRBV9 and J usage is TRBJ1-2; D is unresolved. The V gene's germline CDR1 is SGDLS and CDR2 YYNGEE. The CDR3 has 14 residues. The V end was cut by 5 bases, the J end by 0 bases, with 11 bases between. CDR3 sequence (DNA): TGTGCCAGCAGGCAGGACCTAGCTAACTATGGCTACACCTTC. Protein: CASRQDLANYGYTF.

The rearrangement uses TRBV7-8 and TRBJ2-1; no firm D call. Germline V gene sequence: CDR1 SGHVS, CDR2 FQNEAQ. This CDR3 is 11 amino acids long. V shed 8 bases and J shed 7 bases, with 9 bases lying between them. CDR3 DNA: TGTGCCAGCGCCCTGGGGAATGAGCAGTTCTTC. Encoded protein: CASALGNEQFF.

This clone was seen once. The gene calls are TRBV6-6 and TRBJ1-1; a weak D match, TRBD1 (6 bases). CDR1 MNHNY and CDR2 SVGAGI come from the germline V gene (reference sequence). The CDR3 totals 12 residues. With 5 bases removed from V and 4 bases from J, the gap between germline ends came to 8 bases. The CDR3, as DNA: TGTGCCAGCAGTACGACAGGCACTGAAGCTTTCTTT. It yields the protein CASSTTGTEAFF.

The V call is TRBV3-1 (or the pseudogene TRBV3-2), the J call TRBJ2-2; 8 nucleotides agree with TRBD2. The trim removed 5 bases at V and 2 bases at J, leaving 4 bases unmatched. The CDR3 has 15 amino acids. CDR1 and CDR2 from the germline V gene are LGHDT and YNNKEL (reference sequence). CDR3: CASSVSGSNTGELFF. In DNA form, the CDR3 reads TGTGCCAGCAGCGTAAGCGGGAGTAACACCGGGGAGCTGTTTTTT.

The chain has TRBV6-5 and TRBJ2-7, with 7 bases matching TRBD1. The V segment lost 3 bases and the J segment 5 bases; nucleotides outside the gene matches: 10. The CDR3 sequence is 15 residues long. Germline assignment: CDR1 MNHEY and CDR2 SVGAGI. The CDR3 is CASSYWTGRYHEQYF. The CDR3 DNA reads TGTGCCAGCAGTTATTGGACAGGACGCTACCACGAGCAGTACTTC.

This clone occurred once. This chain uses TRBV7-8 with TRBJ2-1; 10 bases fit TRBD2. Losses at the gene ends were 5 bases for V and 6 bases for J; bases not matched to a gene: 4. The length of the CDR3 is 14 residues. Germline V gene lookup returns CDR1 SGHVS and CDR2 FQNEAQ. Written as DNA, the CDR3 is TGTGCCAGCAGCACTAGCGGGGCGCGCAATGAGCAGTTCTTC. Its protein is CASSTSGARNEQFF.

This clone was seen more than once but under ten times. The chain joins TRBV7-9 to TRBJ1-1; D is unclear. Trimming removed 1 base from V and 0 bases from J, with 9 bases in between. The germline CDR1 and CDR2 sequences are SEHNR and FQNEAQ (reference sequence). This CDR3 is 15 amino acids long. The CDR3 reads CASSLGPGVNTEAFF. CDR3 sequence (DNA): TGTGCCAGCAGCTTAGGGCCCGGTGTGAACACTGAAGCTTTCTTT.

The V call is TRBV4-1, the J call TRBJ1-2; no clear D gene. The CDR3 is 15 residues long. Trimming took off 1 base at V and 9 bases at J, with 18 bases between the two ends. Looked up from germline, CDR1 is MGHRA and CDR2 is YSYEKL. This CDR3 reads CASSQAISASVSYTF. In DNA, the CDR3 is TGCGCCAGCAGCCAAGCGATATCAGCCTCGGTGAGCTACACCTTC.

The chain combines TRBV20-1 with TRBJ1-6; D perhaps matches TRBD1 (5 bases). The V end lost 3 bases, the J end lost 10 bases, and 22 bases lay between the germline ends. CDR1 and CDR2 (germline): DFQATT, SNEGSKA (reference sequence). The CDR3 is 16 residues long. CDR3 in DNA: TGCAGTGCTAGTGATCAACCTAACGGGGCCTTCTCACCCCTCCACTTT. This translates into CSASDQPNGAFSPLHF.

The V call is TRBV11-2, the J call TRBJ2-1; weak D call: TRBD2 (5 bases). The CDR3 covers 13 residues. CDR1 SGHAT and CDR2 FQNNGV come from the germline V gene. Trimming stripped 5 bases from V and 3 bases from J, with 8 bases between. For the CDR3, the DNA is TGTGCCAGCAGCAACGGACTCTACAATGAGCAGTTCTTC. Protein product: CASSNGLYNEQFF.

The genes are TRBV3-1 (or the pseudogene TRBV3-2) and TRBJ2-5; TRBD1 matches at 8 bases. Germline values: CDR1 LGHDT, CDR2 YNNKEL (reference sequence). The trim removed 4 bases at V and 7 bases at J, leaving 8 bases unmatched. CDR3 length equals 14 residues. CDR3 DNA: TGTGCCAGCAGCCCCGGACAGGGTGGTTGGACCCAGTACTTC. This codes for CASSPGQGGWTQYF.

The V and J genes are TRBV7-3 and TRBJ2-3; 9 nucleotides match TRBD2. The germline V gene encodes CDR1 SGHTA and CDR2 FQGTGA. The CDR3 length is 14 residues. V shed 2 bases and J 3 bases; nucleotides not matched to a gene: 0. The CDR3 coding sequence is TGTGCCAGCAGCTTAGGACTAGCGACAGATACGCAGTATTTT. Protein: CASSLGLATDTQYF. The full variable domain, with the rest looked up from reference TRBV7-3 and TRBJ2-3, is GAGVSQTPSNKVTEKGKYVELRCDPISGHTALYWYRQSLGQGPEFLIYFQGTGAADDSGLPNDRFFAVRPEGSVSTLKIQRTERGDSAVYLCASSLGLATDTQYFGPGTRLTVL.

The CDR3 DNA reads TGTGCCAGCAGCCAAGAACCGGGACGGTTTAATGAAAAACTGTTTTTT. It yields the protein CASSQEPGRFNEKLFF. The chain employs TRBV3-1 (or the pseudogene TRBV3-2) and TRBJ1-4; a weak D match, TRBD1 (5 bases). The V gene's germline CDR1 is LGHDT and CDR2 YNNKEL (reference sequence). The ends were cut back, 0 bases at V and 4 bases at J, with 12 bases in the middle. The CDR3 spans 16 residues.

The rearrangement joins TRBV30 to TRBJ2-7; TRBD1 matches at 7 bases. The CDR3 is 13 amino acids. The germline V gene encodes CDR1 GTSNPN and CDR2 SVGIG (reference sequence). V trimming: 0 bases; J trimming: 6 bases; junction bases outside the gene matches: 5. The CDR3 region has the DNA TGTGCCTGGAGTGTTACAGGGGTCCCCGAGCAGTACTTC. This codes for CAWSVTGVPEQYF.

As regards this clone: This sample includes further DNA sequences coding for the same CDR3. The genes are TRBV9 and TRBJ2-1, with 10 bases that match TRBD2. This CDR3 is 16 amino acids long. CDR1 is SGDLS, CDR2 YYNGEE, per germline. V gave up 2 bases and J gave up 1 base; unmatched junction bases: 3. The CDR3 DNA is TGTGCCAGCAGCGTCGTAGCGGGAGGATCCTACAATGAGCAGTTCTTC. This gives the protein CASSVVAGGSYNEQFF.

CDR3 DNA: TGTGCCACCAGTGATCAGACAGTATACGGGGCCAACGTCCTGACTTTC. It encodes CATSDQTVYGANVLTF. This rearrangement joins TRBV24-1 to TRBJ2-6; tentative D call: TRBD1 (5 bases). The V gene's germline CDR1 is KGHDR and CDR2 SFDVKD. This CDR3 spans 16 amino acids. The V and J ends lost 3 bases and 4 bases respectively, with 12 bases between them.

CDR3 sequence reads: CAISESRESSYEQYV. The DNA for the CDR3 is TGTGCCATCAGTGAGTCTAGGGAGAGCTCCTACGAGCAGTACGTC. V usage is TRBV10-3 and J usage is TRBJ2-7, with D possibly being TRBD2 (5 bases). In germline, CDR1 is ENHRY, CDR2 SYGVKD. The CDR3 runs 15 residues. Trimming took 0 bases from V and 0 from J, leaving 9 bases between them.

DNA of the CDR3: TGTGCCAGCAGCCCCCGCGGGGGTAGCACAGATACGCAGTATTTT. Residues: CASSPRGGSTDTQYF. J is TRBJ2-3 and V is TRBV7-6, with 7 bases aligning to TRBD2. Per the germline V gene, CDR1 is SGHVS and CDR2 is FNYEAQ. Trimming cost V 5 bases and J 0 bases; bases outside gene matches: 5. This CDR3 is built from 15 residues.

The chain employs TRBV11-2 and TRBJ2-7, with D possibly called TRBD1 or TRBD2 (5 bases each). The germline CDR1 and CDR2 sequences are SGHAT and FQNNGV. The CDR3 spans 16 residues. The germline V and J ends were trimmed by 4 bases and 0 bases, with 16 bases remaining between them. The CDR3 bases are TGTGCCAGCAGCTCCTACTACAAGGGGACCTCCTACGAGCAGTACTTC. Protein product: CASSSYYKGTSYEQYF.

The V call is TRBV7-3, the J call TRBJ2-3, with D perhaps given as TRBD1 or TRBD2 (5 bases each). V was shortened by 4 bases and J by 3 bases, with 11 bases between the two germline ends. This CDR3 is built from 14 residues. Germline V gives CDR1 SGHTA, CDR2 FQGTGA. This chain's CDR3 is CASSSGTSTDTQYF. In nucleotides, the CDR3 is TGTGCCAGCAGCTCAGGGACCTCAACAGATACGCAGTATTTT. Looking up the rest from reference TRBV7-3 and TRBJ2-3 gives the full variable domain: GAGVSQTPSNKVTEKGKYVELRCDPISGHTALYWYRQSLGQGPEFLIYFQGTGAADDSGLPNDRFFAVRPEGSVSTLKIQRTERGDSAVYLCASSSGTSTDTQYFGPGTRLTVL.

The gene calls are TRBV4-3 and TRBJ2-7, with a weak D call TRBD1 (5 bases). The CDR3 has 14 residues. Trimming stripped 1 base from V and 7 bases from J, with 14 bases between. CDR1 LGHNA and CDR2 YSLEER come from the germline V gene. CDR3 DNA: TGCGCCAGCAGCCAAGGTGAAGGGGTGAGGGAGCAGTACTTC. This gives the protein CASSQGEGVREQYF.

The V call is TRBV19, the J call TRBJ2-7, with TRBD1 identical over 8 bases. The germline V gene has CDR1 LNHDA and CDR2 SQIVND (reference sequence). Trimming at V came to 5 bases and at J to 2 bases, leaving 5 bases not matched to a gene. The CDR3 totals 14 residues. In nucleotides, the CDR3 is TGTGCCAGTAGTTTTGGGACAGGCACCTACGAGCAGTACTTC. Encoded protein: CASSFGTGTYEQYF.

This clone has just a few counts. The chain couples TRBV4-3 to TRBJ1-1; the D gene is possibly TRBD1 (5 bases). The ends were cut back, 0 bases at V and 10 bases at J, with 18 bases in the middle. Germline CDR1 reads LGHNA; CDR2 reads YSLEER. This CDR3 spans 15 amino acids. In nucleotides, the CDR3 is TGCGCCAGCAGCCAAGATGGTGGGGCCCTTCACGGAGCTTTCTTT. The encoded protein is CASSQDGGALHGAFF.

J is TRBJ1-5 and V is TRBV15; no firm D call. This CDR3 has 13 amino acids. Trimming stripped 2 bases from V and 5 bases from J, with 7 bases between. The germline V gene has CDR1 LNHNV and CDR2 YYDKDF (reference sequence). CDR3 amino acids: CATSRFPDQPQHF. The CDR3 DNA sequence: TGTGCCACCAGCAGATTTCCCGATCAGCCCCAGCATTTT.

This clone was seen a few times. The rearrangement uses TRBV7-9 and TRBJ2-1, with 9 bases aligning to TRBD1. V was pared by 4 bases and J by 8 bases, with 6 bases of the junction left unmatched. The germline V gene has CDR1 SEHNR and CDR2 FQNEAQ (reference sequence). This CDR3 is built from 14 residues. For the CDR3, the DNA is TGTGCCAGCAGCTCCGGGACAGGGTCGTATGAGCAGTTCTTC. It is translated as CASSSGTGSYEQFF.

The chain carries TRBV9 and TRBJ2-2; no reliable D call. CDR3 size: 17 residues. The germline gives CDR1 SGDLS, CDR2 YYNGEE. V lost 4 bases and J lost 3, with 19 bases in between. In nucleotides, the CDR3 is TGTGCCAGCAGCCCCGGGCCCAAATACAGCGACACCGGGGAGCTGTTTTTT. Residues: CASSPGPKYSDTGELFF.